Listed here are 7 T cell receptor beta chains from one sample, sequenced in a study of blood T cell repertoires in COVID-19 (dated by TCRdb to 2018 to 2020). Preparation of the library involved the immunoSEQ multiplex PCR assay. Imported from immuneACCESS, the table was reduced by TCRdb to in-frame sequences with V and J called. These copies leave out some clones; in studies compared against another copy, an unresolved V gene accounts for under half, and the cause of the remainder is not known. For this sample there are about 240,000 clones; approximately 90% appear just once. The biggest ten clones account for approximately 7.9% of the sample. Sequenced sample: peripheral blood. Receptors originate from a man in his sixties who had recovered from COVID-19.

The chain combines TRBV6-5 with TRBJ2-2; D is perhaps TRBD2 (5 bases). This CDR3 contains 14 residues. V shed 7 bases and J shed 7 bases, with 16 bases lying between them. The V gene's germline CDR1 is MNHEY and CDR2 SVGAGI. Written as DNA, the CDR3 is TGTGCCAGCACCAGGCAGCCCGAGGGCGGGGAGCTGTTTTTT. Amino acids: CASTRQPEGGELFF.

The chain recombines TRBV6-6 with TRBJ1-6; 8 bases match TRBD1. The V segment lost 1 base and the J segment 8 bases; nucleotides outside the gene matches: 1. Germline loops: CDR1 MNHNY, CDR2 SVGAGI (reference sequence). The CDR3 sequence is 14 residues long. CDR3 sequence: CASSYLQGDSPLHF. CDR3 nucleotides: TGTGCCAGCAGTTACTTACAGGGGGATTCACCCCTCCACTTT.

This rearrangement joins TRBV14 to TRBJ2-7; 9 bases line up with TRBD1. CDR3 length equals 15 residues. With 4 bases clipped from V and 5 bases from J, the junction kept 9 bases outside the gene matches. Germline V lookup: CDR1 SGHDN, CDR2 FVKESK. The chain's CDR3 is CASSPLQGAQNEQYF. The CDR3 nucleotides are TGTGCCAGCAGCCCGTTACAGGGGGCGCAGAACGAGCAGTACTTC. The full variable domain, with the rest looked up from reference TRBV14 and TRBJ2-7, is EAGVTQFPSHSVIEKGQTVTLRCDPISGHDNLYWYRRVMGKEIKFLLHFVKESKQDESGMPNNRFLAERTGGTYSTLKVQPAELEDSGVYFCASSPLQGAQNEQYFGPGTRLTVT.

The rearrangement links TRBV18 to TRBJ1-1; 8 positions agree with TRBD1. The CDR3 contains 14 residues. J gave up 4 bases and V 2 bases, and 3 bases lay outside the gene matches. Germline CDR1 and CDR2: KGHSH and LQKENI. The CDR3 nucleotides read TGTGCCAGCTCACCAGGCAGGGGGCTCACTGAAGCTTTCTTT. This encodes CASSPGRGLTEAFF. Complete variable domain (other parts from reference TRBV18 and TRBJ1-1): NAGVMQNPRHLVRRRGQEARLRCSPMKGHSHVYWYRQLPEEGLKFMVYLQKENIIDESGMPKERFSAEFPKEGPSILRIQQVVRGDSAAYFCASSPGRGLTEAFFGQGTRLTVV.

This rearrangement joins TRBV27 to TRBJ1-1; D unresolved. The CDR3 runs 15 residues. CDR1 and CDR2 from the germline V gene are MNHEY and SMNVEV (reference sequence). V was pared by 5 bases and J by 1 base, with 14 bases between. CDR3 sequence: CASSPLRFWNTEAFF. The CDR3 DNA is TGTGCCAGCAGTCCCCTGCGCTTCTGGAACACTGAAGCTTTCTTT.

The rearrangement links TRBV5-1 to TRBJ1-2; D might be TRBD1 (6 bases). This CDR3 is built from 14 residues. Trimming removed 0 bases at V and 4 bases at J, with 10 bases between. Germline CDR1 SGHRS, CDR2 YFSETQ. CDR3 in DNA: TGCGCCAGCAGCTTGGGTGGGGGCGGCTATGGCTACACCTTC. Translated, it gives CASSLGGGGYGYTF.

The chain carries TRBV7-9 and TRBJ2-5; D is perhaps TRBD2 (5 bases). Trimming took off 5 bases at V and 2 bases at J, with 18 bases between the two ends. Germline V gives CDR1 SEHNR, CDR2 FQNEAQ (reference sequence). CDR3 length: 16 amino acids. In DNA, the CDR3 is TGTGCCAGCAGCCAAGGAGGTATCCGTGGGCAAGAGACCCAGTACTTC. Its translation: CASSQGGIRGQETQYF.